Included here is one TCR beta chain sequence, with context. The data stem from a study of blood T cell repertoires in COVID-19. Background on the study: Donors in the United States, Italy and Spain gave samples during acute or convalescent COVID-19. In each case, the material was cDNA or gDNA derived from T cells, B-cell-depleted T cells, or PBMCs.

Authors' methods: Estimates of nucleated cell counts were drawn from the amplification of reference gene primers. This table comes from immunoSEQ multiplex PCR, and its TCRdb copy is limited to in-frame clones, with some not included. V, J and clone size derive from that table, while D and trimming were established from the DNA sequence. The sample has approximately 160,000 clones; over 80% are singletons. This clonotype was obtained from a woman of 80 years or more with active or convalescent COVID-19. Input material: peripheral blood.

In nucleotides, the CDR3 is TGTGCCAGCAGCCCAAGGGAACAGGGGGCTGGCATTCAGTACTTC. As protein: CASSPREQGAGIQYF. V and J are TRBV9 and TRBJ2-4; 9 nucleotides line up with TRBD1. With V trimmed by 4 bases and J by 9 bases, 11 bases remained unmatched. The CDR3 length is 15 residues. Germline-derived CDR1 and CDR2 are SGDLS and YYNGEE.